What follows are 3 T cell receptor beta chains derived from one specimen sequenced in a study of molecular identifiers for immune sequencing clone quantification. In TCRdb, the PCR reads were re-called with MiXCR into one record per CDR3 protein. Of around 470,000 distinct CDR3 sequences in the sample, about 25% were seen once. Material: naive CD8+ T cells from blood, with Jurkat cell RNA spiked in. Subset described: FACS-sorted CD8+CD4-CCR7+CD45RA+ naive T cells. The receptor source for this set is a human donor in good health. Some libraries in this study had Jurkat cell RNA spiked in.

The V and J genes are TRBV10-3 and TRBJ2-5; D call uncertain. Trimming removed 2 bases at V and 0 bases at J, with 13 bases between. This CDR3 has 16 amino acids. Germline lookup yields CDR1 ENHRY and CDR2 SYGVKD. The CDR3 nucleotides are TGTGCCATCAGTGAGCCGATGGGCGTCTACCAAGAGACCCAGTACTTC. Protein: CAISEPMGVYQETQYF.

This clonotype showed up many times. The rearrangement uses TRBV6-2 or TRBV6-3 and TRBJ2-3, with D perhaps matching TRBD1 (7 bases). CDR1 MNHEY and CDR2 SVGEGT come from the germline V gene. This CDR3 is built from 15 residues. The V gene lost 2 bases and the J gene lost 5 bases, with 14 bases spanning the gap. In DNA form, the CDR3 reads TGTGCCAGCAGTTACCCGGAGGGGGCAGAAGATACGCAGTATTTT. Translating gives CASSYPEGAEDTQYF.

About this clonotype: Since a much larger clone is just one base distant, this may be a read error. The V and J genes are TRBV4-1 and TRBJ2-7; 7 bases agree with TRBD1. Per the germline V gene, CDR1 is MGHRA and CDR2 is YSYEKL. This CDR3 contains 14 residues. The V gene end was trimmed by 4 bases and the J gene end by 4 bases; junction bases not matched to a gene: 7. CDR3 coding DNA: TGCGCCAGCAGCCCAAAGGGCAGGGGGTACGAGCAGTACTTC. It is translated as CASSPKGRGYEQYF.